The rows below give T cell receptor beta chains drawn from one sample of a study of T-cell memory formation after mild COVID-19. TCRdb independently ran MiXCR on the 5' RACE reads; one entry per CDR3 protein. The sample yields about 610,000 distinct CDR3 sequences, around a sixth seen once. Sequenced input: PBMCs or a T cell subset sorted from them (not recorded which). These receptor sequences come from an adult woman who had mild COVID-19 (a few samples of this study predate the infection). Cell type and time point are not known. Each CDR3 is given with its conserved first and last residue. Each record gives: J gene, clone size, CDR3 length, V gene, D gene, CDR3 protein, CDR3 DNA. A D gene is named only where the DNA matches it firmly. For some rows the clone size is stated as once, few or many, or as a class when expanded; others skip it.

j_gene: TRBJ2-3; abundance: many; len: 14; v_gene: TRBV4-3; d_gene: TRBD1; CDR3aa: CASSQRGQGDTQYF; CDR3nt: TGCGCCAGCAGCCAAAGAGGACAGGGTGATACGCAGTATTTT
j_gene: TRBJ1-5; abundance: few; len: 17; v_gene: TRBV12-5; d_gene: -; CDR3aa: CASGLMGGLYSNQPQHF; CDR3nt: TGTGCTAGTGGTTTGATGGGGGGACTCTATAGCAATCAGCCCCAGCATTTT
j_gene: TRBJ1-1; abundance: -; len: 15; v_gene: TRBV5-1; d_gene: -; CDR3aa: CASSLGRGMETEAFF; CDR3nt: TGCGCCAGCAGCTTGGGACGGGGAATGGAAACTGAAGCTTTCTTT
j_gene: TRBJ1-1; abundance: -; len: 13; v_gene: TRBV12-3/TRBV12-4; d_gene: TRBD1; CDR3aa: CASTGRQGGFAFF; CDR3nt: TGTGCCAGCACGGGAAGACAGGGGGGATTTGCTTTCTTT
j_gene: TRBJ2-1; abundance: many; len: 12; v_gene: TRBV20-1; d_gene: -; CDR3aa: CSANKGRNEQFF; CDR3nt: TGCAGTGCTAACAAAGGGAGAAATGAGCAGTTCTTC
j_gene: TRBJ2-1; abundance: -; len: 16; v_gene: TRBV12-5; d_gene: TRBD2; CDR3aa: CASGLGWVTSPDEQFF; CDR3nt: TGTGCTAGTGGTTTGGGCTGGGTGACTAGCCCGGATGAGCAGTTCTTC
j_gene: TRBJ1-6; abundance: -; len: 15; v_gene: TRBV12-3/TRBV12-4; d_gene: -; CDR3aa: CASRGDGSYNSPLHF; CDR3nt: TGTGCCAGCAGAGGGGATGGGTCCTATAATTCACCCCTCCACTTT
j_gene: TRBJ1-2; abundance: few; len: 14; v_gene: TRBV7-9; d_gene: -; CDR3aa: CASSLAQQIYGYTF; CDR3nt: TGTGCCAGCAGCTTAGCGCAGCAAATCTATGGCTACACCTTC
j_gene: TRBJ1-5; abundance: few; len: 14; v_gene: TRBV12-3/TRBV12-4; d_gene: -; CDR3aa: CASSFHTYNQPQHF; CDR3nt: TGTGCCAGCAGTTTCCACACTTACAATCAGCCCCAGCATTTT
j_gene: TRBJ2-3; abundance: few; len: 18; v_gene: TRBV6-2/TRBV6-3; d_gene: TRBD2; CDR3aa: CASSRDTLAGGSTDTQYF; CDR3nt: TGTGCCAGCAGTCGAGACACTTTAGCGGGAGGGAGCACAGATACGCAGTATTTT
j_gene: TRBJ1-1; abundance: -; len: 15; v_gene: TRBV3-1; d_gene: -; CDR3aa: CASSFGGSDFAEAFF; CDR3nt: TGTGCCAGCAGTTTCGGTGGAAGTGATTTCGCTGAAGCTTTCTTT
j_gene: TRBJ1-2; abundance: -; len: 13; v_gene: TRBV12-3/TRBV12-4; d_gene: -; CDR3aa: CASIPLNNYGYTF; CDR3nt: TGTGCCAGCATCCCACTGAATAACTATGGCTACACCTTC
j_gene: TRBJ2-3; abundance: -; len: 13; v_gene: TRBV20-1; d_gene: -; CDR3aa: CSASVPQTDTQYF; CDR3nt: TGCAGTGCTAGTGTGCCTCAGACAGATACGCAGTATTTT
j_gene: TRBJ2-1; abundance: few; len: 15; v_gene: TRBV20-1; d_gene: TRBD1; CDR3aa: CSASSRTGVVGEQFF; CDR3nt: TGCAGTGCTAGTTCACGGACAGGGGTGGTGGGTGAGCAGTTCTTC
j_gene: TRBJ2-7; abundance: -; len: 15; v_gene: TRBV6-2/TRBV6-3; d_gene: -; CDR3aa: CASSHPVESYYEQYF; CDR3nt: TGTGCCAGCAGCCACCCGGTTGAATCCTACTACGAGCAGTACTTC
j_gene: TRBJ1-1; abundance: few; len: 13; v_gene: TRBV10-3; d_gene: TRBD1; CDR3aa: CAIRGTGGAEAFF; CDR3nt: TGTGCCATCAGGGGGACAGGGGGTGCTGAAGCTTTCTTT
j_gene: TRBJ2-5; abundance: -; len: 15; v_gene: TRBV20-1; d_gene: TRBD2; CDR3aa: CSARVVSGSQETQYF; CDR3nt: TGCAGTGCTAGAGTGGTTAGCGGGAGCCAAGAGACCCAGTACTTC
j_gene: TRBJ1-6; abundance: -; len: 19; v_gene: TRBV7-8; d_gene: TRBD1; CDR3aa: CASSHRQGVYVYIDSPLHF; CDR3nt: TGTGCCAGCAGCCACCGACAGGGGGTTTATGTTTATATCGATTCACCCCTCCACTTT
j_gene: TRBJ2-1; abundance: -; len: 13; v_gene: TRBV11-3; d_gene: -; CDR3aa: CASSPSGPDEQFF; CDR3nt: TGTGCCAGCAGCCCCAGCGGGCCGGATGAGCAGTTCTTC
j_gene: TRBJ2-3; abundance: -; len: 15; v_gene: TRBV15; d_gene: TRBD1; CDR3aa: CATSFGQGNTDTQYF; CDR3nt: TGTGCCACCAGCTTCGGACAGGGGAATACAGATACGCAGTATTTT
j_gene: TRBJ1-4; abundance: -; len: 15; v_gene: TRBV7-9; d_gene: TRBD1; CDR3aa: CASSPRDRIDEKLFF; CDR3nt: TGTGCCAGCAGCCCCCGGGACAGGATTGATGAAAAACTGTTTTTT
j_gene: TRBJ1-6; abundance: -; len: 15; v_gene: TRBV5-4; d_gene: -; CDR3aa: CASSLVPGDNSPLHF; CDR3nt: TGTGCCAGCAGCTTGGTGCCAGGGGACAATTCACCCCTCCACTTT
j_gene: TRBJ1-2; abundance: -; len: 14; v_gene: TRBV6-2/TRBV6-3; d_gene: -; CDR3aa: CASSYSTANYGYTF; CDR3nt: TGTGCCAGCAGTTACTCAACGGCTAACTATGGCTACACCTTC